The 17 T cell receptor beta chains presented below share a single source sample, sequenced in a study of cytotoxic CD8 clonotypes in ibrutinib-treated CLL. TCRdb's copy holds only in-frame clones and misses some; the assay was immunoSEQ multiplex PCR. The sample shows some 150,000 clones, around 76% of them seen only once. The sequenced sample was PBMCs, obtained after 24 months of ibrutinib treatment. All receptors derive from a human donor with chronic lymphocytic leukemia.

The chain has TRBV4-3 and TRBJ2-2, with D possibly matching TRBD1 (5 bases). Germline V gene sequence: CDR1 LGHNA, CDR2 YSLEER. V was cut by 0 bases and J by 3 bases, with 11 bases left in between. The CDR3 runs 16 residues. The CDR3: CASSQDWQGYTGELFF. CDR3 DNA sequence: TGCGCCAGCAGCCAAGATTGGCAGGGTTACACCGGGGAGCTGTTTTTT.

This clone was picked up a small number of times. The chain links TRBV7-9 to TRBJ1-6, with TRBD1 matching 12 bases. The trim removed 4 bases at V and 14 bases at J, leaving 9 bases unmatched. CDR3 length: 15 residues. Germline-derived CDR1 and CDR2 are SEHNR and FQNEAQ (reference sequence). CDR3: CASSYSGQGAMTLHF. In DNA form, the CDR3 reads TGTGCCAGCAGCTACTCGGGACAGGGGGCGATGACCCTCCACTTT.

The chain employs TRBV15 and TRBJ1-5; no definite D call. The V end lost 0 bases, the J end lost 12 bases, and 12 bases lay between the germline ends. CDR1 LNHNV and CDR2 YYDKDF come from the germline V gene (reference sequence). The CDR3 has 13 amino acids. The CDR3 DNA sequence: TGTGCCACCAGCAGAGATCCGGGCCGAGTCCAGCATTTT. It translates to CATSRDPGRVQHF. Full variable domain (outside the CDR3, taken from reference TRBV15 and TRBJ1-5): DAMVIQNPRYQVTQFGKPVTLSCSQTLNHNVMYWYQQKSSQAPKLLFHYYDKDFNNEADTPDNFQSRRPNTSFCFLDIRSPGLGDTAMYLCATSRDPGRVQHFGDGTRLSIL.

This clone has more than one count but fewer than ten. The chain uses TRBV29-1 and TRBJ1-6; a weak D match, TRBD1 (6 bases). The CDR3 sequence is 11 residues long. Deletions cut 7 bases from V and 6 bases from J, with 7 bases between. The germline gives CDR1 SQVTM, CDR2 ANQGSEA. CDR3 amino acids: CSGRGNSPLHF. The CDR3 region has the DNA TGCAGCGGCAGGGGTAATTCACCCCTCCACTTT.

This clone has a handful of counts. The chain combines TRBV4-2 with TRBJ2-7, with D possibly matching TRBD2 (7 bases). The CDR3 has 13 amino acids. The germline CDR1 and CDR2 sequences are LGHNA and YNFKEQ. V was cut by 4 bases and J by 6 bases, with 13 bases left in between. The CDR3 region has the DNA TGTGCCAGCAGCCCCCGGGGGGCGGGCGAGCAGTACTTC. Translation: CASSPRGAGEQYF.

The V and J genes are TRBV5-6 and TRBJ2-7; D is unresolved. Germline V gene data show CDR1 as SGHDT and CDR2 as YYEEEE. V shed 4 bases and J shed 2 bases, with 10 bases lying between them. This CDR3 is 13 amino acids long. The CDR3 DNA reads as TGTGCCAGCAGCGGACCGCTCCCCTACGAGCAGTACTTC. It translates to CASSGPLPYEQYF. The full variable domain, its missing parts supplied by reference TRBV5-6 and TRBJ2-7, is DAGVTQSPTHLIKTRGQQVTLRCSPKSGHDTVSWYQQALGQGPQFIFQYYEEEERQRGNFPDRFSGHQFPNYSSELNVNALLLGDSALYLCASSGPLPYEQYFGPGTRLTVT.

The rearrangement links TRBV28 to TRBJ2-3; either TRBD1 or TRBD2 may supply D (5 bases each). V lost 8 bases to trimming and J lost 8 bases, with 11 bases between them. The V gene's germline CDR1 is MDHEN and CDR2 SYDVKM. This CDR3 has 11 residues. In DNA form, the CDR3 reads TGTGCCAGCGGGGCGGCGGGTACGCAGTATTTT. Residues: CASGAAGTQYF.

Comment on this clone: The same CDR3 arises from other DNA sequences in this sample as well. The chain recombines TRBV28 with TRBJ2-7; D may match TRBD1 or TRBD2 (5 bases each). The germline gives CDR1 MDHEN, CDR2 SYDVKM. CDR3 size: 13 residues. V gave up 6 bases and J gave up 1 base, with 10 bases separating them. CDR3 sequence: CASSGTPSYEQYF. The CDR3 DNA reads as TGTGCCAGCAGCGGGACCCCTTCCTACGAGCAGTACTTC.

This chain links TRBV11-2 with TRBJ1-3, with D hard to call. V lost 5 bases to trimming and J lost 4 bases, with 18 bases between them. The CDR3 runs to 16 residues. From germline, CDR1 is SGHAT and CDR2 FQNNGV. CDR3 loop: CASSPWWTGGGNTIYF. The DNA for the CDR3 is TGTGCCAGCAGCCCTTGGTGGACTGGTGGGGGAAACACCATATATTTT.

This chain joins TRBV7-2 and TRBJ2-7; the D is unclear. Trimming left V 0 bases short and J 4 bases short, with 10 bases between. The CDR3 has 14 amino acids. Looked up from germline, CDR1 is SGHTA and CDR2 is FQGNSA. The CDR3 DNA reads as TGTGCCAGCAGCTTAGCTGCCAGTTATTACGAGCAGTACTTC. This gives the protein CASSLAASYYEQYF. Combining the CDR3 with reference TRBV7-2 and TRBJ2-7 gives the whole variable domain GAGVSQSPSNKVTEKGKDVELRCDPISGHTALYWYRQSLGQGLEFLIYFQGNSAPDKSGLPSDRFSAERTGGSVSTLTIQRTQQEDSAVYLCASSLAASYYEQYFGPGTRLTVT.

Only a few counts were recorded for this clone. DNA of the CDR3: TGTGCCAGTAGTTTCCGAAGGGGGGCAGATTTTGAAGCTTTCTTT. This encodes CASSFRRGADFEAFF. The J gene is TRBJ1-1, the V gene TRBV19; D may be TRBD1 (6 bases). From germline, CDR1 is LNHDA and CDR2 SQIVND (reference sequence). Trimming cost V 5 bases and J 7 bases, with 20 bases left between them. This CDR3 is built from 15 residues.

The chain combines TRBV18 with TRBJ1-2, with no clear D. The CDR3 is 14 residues long. Trimming pared 4 bases from V and 0 bases from J, leaving 9 bases between. Germline V gene sequence: CDR1 KGHSH, CDR2 LQKENI. This chain's CDR3 is CASSRQVANYGYTF. DNA of the CDR3: TGTGCCAGCTCACGGCAGGTAGCTAACTATGGCTACACCTTC.

This chain links TRBV28 with TRBJ1-4; D is perhaps TRBD1 (6 bases). The germline gives CDR1 MDHEN, CDR2 SYDVKM. The CDR3 loop spans 16 amino acids. V was shortened by 6 bases and J by 2 bases, with 16 bases between the two germline ends. The CDR3 bases are TGTGCCAGCAGCTACTTTCAGGGGTCCACTAATGAAAAACTGTTTTTT. It codes for CASSYFQGSTNEKLFF.

J is TRBJ1-5 and V is TRBV7-9, with 8 bases fitting TRBD1. The CDR3 totals 14 residues. V lost 8 bases to trimming and J lost 2 bases; unmatched junction nucleotides: 5. Germline loops: CDR1 SEHNR, CDR2 FQNEAQ (reference sequence). CDR3 region: CASSEQGGNQPQHF. The CDR3 DNA sequence: TGTGCCAGCTCTGAACAGGGGGGCAATCAGCCCCAGCATTTT.

The chain combines TRBV7-2 with TRBJ1-2; tentative D call: TRBD1 (6 bases). CDR3 length: 14 residues. Germline CDR1 and CDR2: SGHTA and FQGNSA. Deletions cut 7 bases from V and 8 bases from J, with 20 bases between. CDR3 nucleotides: TGTGCCAGCAACGGTGGGGCAGGGGTTGGCGGCTACACCTTC. Encoded protein: CASNGGAGVGGYTF. The complete variable domain, with remaining parts taken from reference TRBV7-2 and TRBJ1-2, reads GAGVSQSPSNKVTEKGKDVELRCDPISGHTALYWYRQSLGQGLEFLIYFQGNSAPDKSGLPSDRFSAERTGGSVSTLTIQRTQQEDSAVYLCASNGGAGVGGYTFGSGTRLTVV.

The V call is TRBV30, the J call TRBJ1-2; D call uncertain. CDR1 and CDR2 (germline): GTSNPN, SVGIG (reference sequence). This CDR3 contains 12 residues. V dropped 0 bases and J dropped 3 bases, with 5 bases sitting between them. The DNA for the CDR3 is TGTGCCTGGAGTGTTTGGGACTATGGCTACACCTTC. It encodes CAWSVWDYGYTF.

The chain is built from TRBV19 and TRBJ1-1; unclear D gene. V lost 0 bases to trimming and J lost 1 base, with 6 bases between them. Germline loops: CDR1 LNHDA, CDR2 SQIVND (reference sequence). The CDR3 loop spans 14 amino acids. The CDR3 sequence: CASSIDLGNTEAFF. The CDR3 coding sequence is TGTGCCAGTAGTATAGATCTGGGGAACACTGAAGCTTTCTTT. Full variable domain (missing parts from reference TRBV19 and TRBJ1-1): DGGITQSPKYLFRKEGQNVTLSCEQNLNHDAMYWYRQDPGQGLRLIYYSQIVNDFQKGDIAEGYSVSREKKESFPLTVTSAQKNPTAFYLCASSIDLGNTEAFFGQGTRLTVV.